This T cell receptor beta chain originates from a study of OX40 agonist ivuxolimab in advanced cancers. Turning to the study itself: There were three patients with partial responses, one having hepatocellular carcinoma and two cutaneous melanoma.

Only in-frame clones appear in the TCRdb table, and some are missing; sequencing was by immunoSEQ multiplex PCR. Here the sample spans about 54,000 clones, 84% being singletons. The CDR3 has 15 amino acids. V lost 4 bases to trimming and J lost 5 bases; unmatched junction nucleotides: 11. Germline CDR1 is SGHDT and CDR2 is YYEEEE. The clonotype originates from an adult with an advanced solid tumor such as melanoma, head and neck, liver or kidney cancer. The chain has TRBV5-6 and TRBJ1-2; TRBD1 aligns across 7 bases. Sequencing used CD4+ or CD8+ T cells sorted from blood, obtained in a trial of the OX40 agonist ivuxolimab. CDR3 nucleotides: TGTGCCAGCAGCCCCTGGGGCAGGGGGGAGTATGGCTACACCTTC. This translates into CASSPWGRGEYGYTF.